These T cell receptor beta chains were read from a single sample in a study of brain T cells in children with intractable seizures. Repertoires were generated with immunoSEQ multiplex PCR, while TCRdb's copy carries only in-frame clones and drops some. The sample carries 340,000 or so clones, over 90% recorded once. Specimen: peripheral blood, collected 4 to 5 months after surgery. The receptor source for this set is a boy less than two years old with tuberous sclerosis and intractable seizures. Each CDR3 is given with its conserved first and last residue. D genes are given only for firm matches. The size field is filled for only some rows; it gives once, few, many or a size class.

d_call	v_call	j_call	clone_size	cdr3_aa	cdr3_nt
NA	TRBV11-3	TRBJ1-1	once	CASSTPWPPTNTEAFF	TGTGCCAGCAGCACCCCCTGGCCGCCCACAAACACTGAAGCTTTCTTT
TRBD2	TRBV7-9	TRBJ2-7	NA	CASSSGLASWGQYF	TGTGCCAGCAGCTCAGGACTAGCGTCATGGGGGCAGTACTTC
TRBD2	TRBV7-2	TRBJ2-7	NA	CASSLIAGVPHEQYF	TGTGCCAGCAGCTTAATAGCGGGAGTGCCCCACGAGCAGTACTTC
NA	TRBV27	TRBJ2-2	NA	CASSLKGGPGELFF	TGTGCCAGCAGTTTAAAAGGGGGACCCGGGGAGCTGTTTTTT
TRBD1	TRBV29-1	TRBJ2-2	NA	CSVGYRQGVNTGELFF	TGCAGCGTTGGGTATCGACAGGGCGTGAACACCGGGGAGCTGTTTTTT
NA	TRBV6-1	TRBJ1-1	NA	CASSDKNTEAFF	TGTGCCAGCAGTGACAAGAACACTGAAGCTTTCTTT
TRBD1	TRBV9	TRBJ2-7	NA	CASSVGRGPSYEQYF	TGTGCCAGCAGCGTAGGCAGGGGGCCCTCCTACGAGCAGTACTTC
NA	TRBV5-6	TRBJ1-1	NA	CASSLGGLPVTTEAFF	TGTGCCAGCAGCTTGGGTGGCCTCCCGGTAACCACTGAAGCTTTCTTT
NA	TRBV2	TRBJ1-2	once	CASEGGSIRSYGYTF	TGTGCCAGTGAAGGGGGTTCCATTAGATCATATGGCTACACCTTC
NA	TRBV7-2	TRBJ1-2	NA	CASAWVAGIYGYTF	TGTGCCAGCGCTTGGGTAGCAGGGATCTATGGCTACACCTTC
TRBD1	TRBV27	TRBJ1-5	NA	CASSFGTGDQPQHF	TGTGCCAGCAGTTTCGGCACAGGGGATCAGCCCCAGCATTTT